The 18 T cell receptor beta chains below all came from one sample that was sequenced in a study of blood T cell repertoires in COVID-19. The table came from immunoSEQ multiplex PCR; TCRdb's copy has only in-frame clones and leaves some out. The table has about 190,000 clones, around four fifths seen once. The sample comprised peripheral blood. These receptors all stem from an elderly woman with active or convalescent COVID-19.

V usage is TRBV28 and J usage is TRBJ1-1; weak D call: TRBD1 (5 bases). Germline lookup yields CDR1 MDHEN and CDR2 SYDVKM. The CDR3 contains 14 residues. The ends were cut back, 1 base at V and 5 bases at J, with 11 bases in the middle. The CDR3 DNA sequence: TGTGCCAGCAGTTTATTGAGCCCAGGGACTGAAGCTTTCTTT. It specifies CASSLLSPGTEAFF.

The chain joins TRBV4-3 to TRBJ2-1; unclear D gene. Germline V gives CDR1 LGHNA, CDR2 YSLEER. The CDR3 runs to 17 residues. Trimming took 0 bases from V and 0 from J, leaving 12 bases between them. In nucleotides, the CDR3 is TGCGCCAGCAGCCAAGAAAACCCAGGTCGCTCCTACAATGAGCAGTTCTTC. Translating gives CASSQENPGRSYNEQFF.

The V call is TRBV28, the J call TRBJ1-5; 7 bases are a match to TRBD1. The V gene's germline CDR1 is MDHEN and CDR2 SYDVKM. The CDR3 has 13 amino acids. V was pared by 6 bases and J by 6 bases, with 5 bases of the junction left unmatched. For the CDR3, the DNA is TGTGCCAGCAGGACAACAGGGGTTCAGCCCCAGCATTTT. Encoded protein: CASRTTGVQPQHF. Full variable domain (outside the CDR3, taken from reference TRBV28 and TRBJ1-5): DVKVTQSSRYLVKRTGEKVFLECVQDMDHENMFWYRQDPGLGLRLIYFSYDVKMKEKGDIPEGYSVSREKKERFSLILESASTNQTSMYLCASRTTGVQPQHFGDGTRLSIL.

The chain uses TRBV5-1 and TRBJ2-5, with a weak D call TRBD2 (6 bases). Germline CDR1 reads SGHRS; CDR2 reads YFSETQ. Deletions cut 4 bases from V and 4 bases from J, with 20 bases between. The CDR3 length is 16 residues. CDR3 bases: TGCGCCAGCAGCACGGAGGGCAGGGAAGGGCGAGAGACCCAGTACTTC. It translates to CASSTEGREGRETQYF.

This clone is a singleton in its sample. The J gene is TRBJ2-7, the V gene TRBV19; 11 bases are a match to TRBD2. The CDR3 runs to 16 residues. Per germline, CDR1 LNHDA and CDR2 SQIVND (reference sequence). J lost 3 bases, V lost 4 bases, and 8 bases had no gene match. The CDR3 sequence: CASSKLAGGLNYEQYF. The CDR3 coding sequence is TGTGCCAGTAGTAAGCTAGCGGGGGGCCTGAACTACGAGCAGTACTTC.

CDR3 coding DNA: TGTGCCAGCAGTGAAGCGGGGACAGGGACCGGGGAGCTGTTTTTT. Its translation: CASSEAGTGTGELFF. The gene calls are TRBV6-1 and TRBJ2-2, with 9 bases fitting TRBD1. V shed 0 bases, J shed 5 bases, and the junction held 1 base outside the gene matches. This CDR3 contains 15 residues. Germline V gene sequence: CDR1 MNHNS, CDR2 SASEGT.

This chain uses TRBV5-1 with TRBJ2-5, with 12 nucleotides matching TRBD2. The V and J ends lost 4 bases and 4 bases, in that order; junction bases with no gene match: 5. The V gene's germline CDR1 is SGHRS and CDR2 YFSETQ. This CDR3 is built from 15 residues. The CDR3 DNA reads TGCGCCAGCAGCAGACTAGCGGGGGTCGGAGAGACCCAGTACTTC. Amino acid sequence: CASSRLAGVGETQYF. Complete variable domain (other parts from reference TRBV5-1 and TRBJ2-5): KAGVTQTPRYLIKTRGQQVTLSCSPISGHRSVSWYQQTPGQGLQFLFEYFSETQRNKGNFPGRFSGRQFSNSRSEMNVSTLELGDSALYLCASSRLAGVGETQYFGPGTRLLVL.

This chain connects TRBV5-6 to TRBJ2-1; possibly TRBD1 for D (5 bases). CDR1 and CDR2 from the germline V gene are SGHDT and YYEEEE. The CDR3 totals 14 residues. Trimming cost V 6 bases and J 10 bases, with 20 bases left between them. DNA of the CDR3: TGTGCCAGCAACCCCTTACAGGCGCTGGGCGAGCAGTTCTTC. This gives the protein CASNPLQALGEQFF.

This clone was observed a few times. The rearrangement links TRBV18 to TRBJ2-5; weak D call: TRBD1 (5 bases). This CDR3 has 14 residues. V lost 4 bases, J lost 2 bases, and 11 bases lay in between. CDR1 KGHSH and CDR2 LQKENI come from the germline V gene. The CDR3 here is CASSLNRNQETQYF. CDR3 in DNA: TGTGCCAGCTCACTGAACAGGAATCAAGAGACCCAGTACTTC.

The CDR3 reads CASSLSGIDYEQYF. The CDR3 bases are TGTGCCAGCAGCTTAAGCGGGATTGACTACGAGCAGTACTTC. The J gene is TRBJ2-7, the V gene TRBV11-1; the match to TRBD2 covers 7 bases. There are 14 residues in the CDR3. Germline CDR1 SGHAT, CDR2 FQDESV (reference sequence). With 2 bases clipped from V and 3 bases from J, the junction kept 4 bases outside the gene matches.

The chain is built from TRBV27 and TRBJ1-1; 8 bases line up with TRBD1. This CDR3 contains 12 residues. Germline V CDR1 and CDR2: MNHEY, SMNVEV (reference sequence). V shed 6 bases, J shed 6 bases, and the junction held 3 bases outside the gene matches. The chain's CDR3 is CASRTGASEAFF. The CDR3 bases are TGTGCCAGCAGGACAGGGGCCTCTGAAGCTTTCTTT.

The chain carries TRBV18 and TRBJ1-2; 8 bases are a match to TRBD1. The junction had 6 bases not matched to a gene; V was cut back by 0 bases and J by 3 bases. The CDR3 loop spans 16 amino acids. CDR1 KGHSH and CDR2 LQKENI come from the germline V gene. The CDR3 is CASSPPRGQGDYGYTF. CDR3 coding DNA: TGTGCCAGCTCACCACCGCGAGGACAGGGAGACTATGGCTACACCTTC. Drawing the rest from reference TRBV18 and TRBJ1-2, the complete variable domain is NAGVMQNPRHLVRRRGQEARLRCSPMKGHSHVYWYRQLPEEGLKFMVYLQKENIIDESGMPKERFSAEFPKEGPSILRIQQVVRGDSAAYFCASSPPRGQGDYGYTFGSGTRLTVV.

The chain has TRBV7-2 and TRBJ2-1; possibly TRBD2 for D (7 bases). V gave up 0 bases and J gave up 6 bases, with 18 bases separating them. This CDR3 is 17 amino acids long. The V gene's germline CDR1 is SGHTA and CDR2 FQGNSA. The CDR3 is CASSLAHREGWFNEQFF. DNA for the CDR3: TGTGCCAGCAGCTTAGCGCACAGGGAGGGATGGTTCAATGAGCAGTTCTTC.

The chain is built from TRBV5-4 and TRBJ1-2; D unresolved. The ends were cut back, 4 bases at V and 4 bases at J, with 20 bases in the middle. From germline, CDR1 is SGHNT and CDR2 YYREEE (reference sequence). The CDR3 loop spans 16 amino acids. CDR3 sequence reads: CASSPNGGFEVYGYTF. The DNA of the CDR3 is TGTGCCAGCAGCCCGAACGGAGGGTTTGAGGTCTATGGCTACACCTTC.

V and J are TRBV10-3 and TRBJ1-5; D gene uncertain. The CDR3 sequence is 12 residues long. Trimming took off 0 bases at V and 9 bases at J, with 6 bases between the two ends. CDR1 and CDR2 (germline): ENHRY, SYGVKD. The CDR3 DNA follows: TGTGCCATCAGTGAGTCGGGAGGGCCCCAGCATTTT. Its protein is CAISESGGPQHF.

This clone was seen ten or more times. J is TRBJ1-2 and V is TRBV3-1 (or the pseudogene TRBV3-2); D is perhaps TRBD1 (5 bases). The V end lost 3 bases, the J end lost 5 bases, and 13 bases lay between the germline ends. The CDR3 runs to 14 residues. CDR1 is LGHDT, CDR2 YNNKEL, per germline (reference sequence). This CDR3 reads CASSHEGDAYGYTF. The CDR3 DNA sequence: TGTGCCAGCAGCCACGAAGGGGATGCGTATGGCTACACCTTC.

V is TRBV7-2 and J is TRBJ1-1; tentatively, D is TRBD1 (5 bases). Trimming took 1 base from V and 6 from J, leaving 15 bases between them. Germline V gene sequence: CDR1 SGHTA, CDR2 FQGNSA. The CDR3 has 15 residues. The CDR3 region is CASSLGLGRGAEAFF. The CDR3 nucleotides are TGTGCCAGCAGCTTAGGTCTGGGGAGGGGAGCTGAAGCTTTCTTT.

The V and J genes are TRBV5-4 and TRBJ1-6; TRBD1 is a possible D gene (5 bases). The V gene lost 4 bases and the J gene lost 8 bases, with 16 bases spanning the gap. The CDR3 is 15 amino acids. Germline CDR1 is SGHNT and CDR2 is YYREEE (reference sequence). For the CDR3, the DNA is TGTGCCAGCAGCCGACAAGGGTTCAGGGATTCACCCCTCCACTTT. It encodes CASSRQGFRDSPLHF. Based on the CDR3 plus reference TRBV5-4 and TRBJ1-6, the full variable domain is ETGVTQSPTHLIKTRGQQVTLRCSSQSGHNTVSWYQQALGQGPQFIFQYYREEENGRGNFPPRFSGLQFPNYSSELNVNALELDDSALYLCASSRQGFRDSPLHFGNGTRLTVT.